This T cell receptor (beta chain) was recovered during a study of blood T cell repertoires in COVID-19. As for the study in general: Material from acute and convalescent COVID-19 was sourced from the United States, Italy and Spain. Sample material is recorded as cDNA or gDNA derived from T cells, B-cell-depleted T cells, or PBMCs.

Authors' processing steps: Scientists estimated how many nucleated cells there were by amplifying reference gene primers. The data were produced by immunoSEQ multiplex PCR, yet TCRdb's version contains in-frame clones alone and is incomplete. V and J calls and clone size come straight from that table; D and trimming were deduced from the DNA. The sample has approximately 250,000 clones; approximately 80% are singletons. The germline gives CDR1 LNHDA, CDR2 SQIVND (reference sequence). Trimming removed 5 bases from V and 7 bases from J; junction bases left unmatched: 12. The CDR3 spans 16 residues. The receptor was isolated from a human donor in a cohort sampled during active COVID-19. This chain uses TRBV19 with TRBJ2-1; 9 bases are a match to TRBD1. Sequenced material: peripheral blood. The CDR3 coding sequence is TGTGCCAGTAGTGCCTGGACAGGGGATAATAAGAATGAGCAGTTCTTC. Translated, it gives CASSAWTGDNKNEQFF.